The present entry profiles one T cell receptor (beta chain) with its context. The antigen is not known. The data belong to a study of vaccination and CD4 T cells after COVID-19. Study in general: Overlapping SARS-CoV-2, HCoV-NL63, HCoV-OC43 and HCoV-229E spike peptides stimulated the cells.

Study results and caveats: The median SARS-CoV-2-reactive clonotype number increased from about 20 to 38, without statistical significance.

Sample treatment: roughly ten-day PBMC culture with coronavirus spike peptide pools or control peptides (ViraFEST assay). With about 10 days of culture completed, CD4+ T cells were isolated by negative selection. V dropped 6 bases and J dropped 10; count of bases not matched to a gene: 3. CDR3 length: 11 residues. Once obtained from cultured CD4+ T cells, the DNA was sequenced using the Oncomine TCR Beta short-read assay. The genomic DNA was obtained from cultured CD4+ T cells by extraction with the QIAamp micro DNA kit. TCRdb ran MiXCR on the PCR reads and lists one entry per CDR3 protein. The sample carries 15,000 to 20,000 distinct CDR3 sequences, approximately 61% recorded once.

The material was CD4+ T cells from blood, cultured in vitro, obtained after SARS-CoV-2 vaccination. The V call is TRBV12-3 or TRBV12-4, the J call TRBJ1-2; 9 bases agree with TRBD1. This TCR came from a human donor who had recovered from COVID-19. The CDR3 DNA is TGTGCCAGCAGGCGGGACAGGGACTACACCTTC. It translates to CASRRDRDYTF.